Described below is a single T cell receptor beta chain sequence and its context. Its antigen is not identified. This entry belongs to a study of shared clonotypes between healthy human individuals. Sequencing used immunoSEQ multiplex PCR; TCRdb keeps in-frame clones, though not all of them. The sample comprises 400,000 to 600,000 clones, roughly 77% of which are singletons, and less than 15% rests with the top ten. Whole-study findings and limits: Donors were few, which limited the genetic and exposure-history diversity represented. The sampled material consisted only of blood, and tissue repertoires are likely to differ.

The CDR3 totals 13 residues. Germline-derived CDR1 and CDR2 are WNHNN and SYGVQD (reference sequence). V lost 6 bases to trimming and J lost 5 bases; unmatched junction nucleotides: 5. J is TRBJ2-7 and V is TRBV10-1; 9 bases agree with TRBD1. Sequencing was performed on PBMCs. The sequence was obtained from a woman between 40 and 50 years old in good health. Some clones in this sample may be carry-over from other donors' samples. This CDR3 reads CASRPGQGHEQYF. CDR3 nucleotides: TGCGCCAGCAGACCGGGACAGGGACACGAGCAGTACTTC.